The clone carrying this T cell receptor (beta chain) turned up a few times. PCR was performed a second time for about 7 to 12 cycles using a sample-barcoded 5' primer and a J-beta primer mix. A single record per CDR3 protein comes from TCRdb applying MiXCR to the 5' RACE reads. Among about 1.4 million distinct CDR3 sequences listed, around 59% were seen once. The data are from a study of blood T cells in healthy people across ages. The CDR3 runs to 14 residues. CDR1 is SQVTM, CDR2 ANQGSEA, per germline. V was pared by 3 bases and J by 5 bases, with 16 bases between. Sequenced material: blood. The rearrangement joins TRBV29-1 to TRBJ2-5; D gene uncertain. The sequence derives from a man between 18 and 35 years old in good health. The chain's CDR3 is CSVEAPGLKETQYF. Here the CDR3 DNA reads TGCAGCGTTGAGGCCCCTGGGTTGAAGGAGACCCAGTACTTC.